Detailed here is one T cell receptor (beta chain). The ends lost 0 bases at V and 3 bases at J; junction bases unmatched: 11. The CDR3 spans 18 residues. Germline CDR1 reads MGHRA; CDR2 reads YSYEKL. Profiled with immunoSEQ multiplex PCR; TCRdb holds only in-frame clones, not every one. The sample has 540,000 or so clones, roughly nine tenths seen once; the top ten hold around 8%. Enrollment of patients from Seattle took place during active infection, with longitudinal follow-up. The sample originates from a study of blood T cell repertoires in COVID-19. About the study: Sources were T cells, B-cell-depleted T cells, or PBMCs; the material itself was cDNA or gDNA.

The rearrangement links TRBV4-1 to TRBJ2-3, with 8 positions matching TRBD2. This TCR was sampled from a woman in her forties or fifties with COVID-19, enrolled during active disease. The specimen sequenced was peripheral blood. The CDR3 DNA sequence: TGCGCCAGCAGCCAAGATCCGCCTGGCGGGGGGTGGACAGATACGCAGTATTTT. Translation: CASSQDPPGGGWTDTQYF.